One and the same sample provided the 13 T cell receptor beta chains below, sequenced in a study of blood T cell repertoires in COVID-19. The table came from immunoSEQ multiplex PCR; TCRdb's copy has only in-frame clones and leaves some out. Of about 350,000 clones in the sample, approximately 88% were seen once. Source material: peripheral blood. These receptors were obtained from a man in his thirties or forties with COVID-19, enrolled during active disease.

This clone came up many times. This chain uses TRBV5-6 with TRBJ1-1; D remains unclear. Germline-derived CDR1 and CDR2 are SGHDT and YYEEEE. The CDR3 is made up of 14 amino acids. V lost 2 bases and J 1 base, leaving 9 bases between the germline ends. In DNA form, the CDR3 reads TGTGCCAGCAGCTTCCGACGAGGGAACACTGAAGCTTTCTTT. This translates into CASSFRRGNTEAFF.

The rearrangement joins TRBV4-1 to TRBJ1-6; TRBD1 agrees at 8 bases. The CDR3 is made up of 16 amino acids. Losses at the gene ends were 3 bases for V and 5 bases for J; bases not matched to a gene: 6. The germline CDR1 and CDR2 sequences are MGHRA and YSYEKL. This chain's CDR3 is CASSQDRANNNSPLHF. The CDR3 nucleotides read TGCGCCAGCAGCCAGGACAGGGCTAATAATAATTCACCCCTCCACTTT.

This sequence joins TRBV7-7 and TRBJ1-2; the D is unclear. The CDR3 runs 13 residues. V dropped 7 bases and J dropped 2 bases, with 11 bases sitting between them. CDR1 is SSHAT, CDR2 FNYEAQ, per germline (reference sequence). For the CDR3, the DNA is TGTGCCAGCAACCTGACTTACAACTATGGCTACACCTTC. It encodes CASNLTYNYGYTF.

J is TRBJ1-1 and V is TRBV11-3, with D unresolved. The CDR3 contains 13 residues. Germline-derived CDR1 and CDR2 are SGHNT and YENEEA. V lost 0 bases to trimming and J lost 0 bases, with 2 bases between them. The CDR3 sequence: CASSLDLNTEAFF. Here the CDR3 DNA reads TGTGCCAGCAGCTTAGACTTGAACACTGAAGCTTTCTTT. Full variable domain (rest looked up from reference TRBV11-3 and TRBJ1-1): EAGVVQSPRYKIIEKKQPVAFWCNPISGHNTLYWYLQNLGQGPELLIRYENEEAVDDSQLPKDRFSAERLKGVDSTLKIQPAELGDSAVYLCASSLDLNTEAFFGQGTRLTVV.

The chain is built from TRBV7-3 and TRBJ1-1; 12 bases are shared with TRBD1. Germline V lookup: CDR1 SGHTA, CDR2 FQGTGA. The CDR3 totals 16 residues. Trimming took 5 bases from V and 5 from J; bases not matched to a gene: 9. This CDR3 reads CASSESPGQGATEAFF. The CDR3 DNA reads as TGTGCCAGCAGCGAATCTCCGGGACAGGGGGCGACTGAAGCTTTCTTT.

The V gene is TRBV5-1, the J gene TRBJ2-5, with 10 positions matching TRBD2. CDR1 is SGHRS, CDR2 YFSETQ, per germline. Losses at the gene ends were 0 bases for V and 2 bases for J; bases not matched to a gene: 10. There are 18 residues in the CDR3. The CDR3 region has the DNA TGCGCCAGCAGCTTGGAGGTTAGCGGGGGGCCTCTACAAGAGACCCAGTACTTC. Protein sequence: CASSLEVSGGPLQETQYF.

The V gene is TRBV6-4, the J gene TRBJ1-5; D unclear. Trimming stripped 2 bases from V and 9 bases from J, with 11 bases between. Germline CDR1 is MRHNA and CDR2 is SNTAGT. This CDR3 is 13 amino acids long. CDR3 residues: CASSDGEAGPQHF. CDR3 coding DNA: TGTGCCAGCAGTGACGGGGAGGCGGGGCCCCAGCATTTT.

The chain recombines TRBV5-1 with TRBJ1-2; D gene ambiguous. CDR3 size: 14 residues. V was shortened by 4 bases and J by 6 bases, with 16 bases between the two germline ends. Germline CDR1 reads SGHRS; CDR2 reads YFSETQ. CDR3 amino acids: CASSPAGRADGYTF. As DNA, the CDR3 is TGCGCCAGCAGCCCGGCGGGGAGGGCGGATGGCTACACCTTC.

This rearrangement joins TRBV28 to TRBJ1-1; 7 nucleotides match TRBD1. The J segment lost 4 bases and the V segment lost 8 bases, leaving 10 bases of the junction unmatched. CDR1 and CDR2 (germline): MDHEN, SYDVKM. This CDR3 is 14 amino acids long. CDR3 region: CASLTGFFSTEAFF. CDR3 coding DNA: TGTGCCAGCTTGACAGGGTTTTTTTCCACTGAAGCTTTCTTT.

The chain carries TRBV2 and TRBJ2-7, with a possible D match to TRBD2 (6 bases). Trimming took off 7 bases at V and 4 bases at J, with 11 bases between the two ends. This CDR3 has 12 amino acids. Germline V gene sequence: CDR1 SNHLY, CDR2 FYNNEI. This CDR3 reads CASNKEGYEQYF. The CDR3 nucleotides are TGTGCCAGCAACAAGGAGGGATACGAGCAGTACTTC.

The chain's CDR3 is CASSSTGGATDTQYF. The CDR3 DNA follows: TGTGCCAGCAGCAGTACAGGGGGCGCGACAGATACGCAGTATTTT. The chain combines TRBV11-1 with TRBJ2-3; 9 bases are shared with TRBD1. V shed 5 bases, J shed 3 bases, and the junction held 6 bases outside the gene matches. This CDR3 spans 15 amino acids. Germline V CDR1 and CDR2: SGHAT, FQDESV (reference sequence).

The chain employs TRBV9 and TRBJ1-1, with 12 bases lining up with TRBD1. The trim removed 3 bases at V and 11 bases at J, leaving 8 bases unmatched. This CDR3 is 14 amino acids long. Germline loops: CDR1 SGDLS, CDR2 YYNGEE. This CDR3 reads CASSAEGTGGKAFF. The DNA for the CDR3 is TGTGCCAGCAGCGCAGAAGGGACAGGGGGCAAGGCTTTCTTT. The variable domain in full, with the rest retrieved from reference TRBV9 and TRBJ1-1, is DSGVTQTPKHLITATGQRVTLRCSPRSGDLSVYWYQQSLDQGLQFLIQYYNGEERAKGNILERFSAQQFPDLHSELNLSSLELGDSALYFCASSAEGTGGKAFFGQGTRLTVV.

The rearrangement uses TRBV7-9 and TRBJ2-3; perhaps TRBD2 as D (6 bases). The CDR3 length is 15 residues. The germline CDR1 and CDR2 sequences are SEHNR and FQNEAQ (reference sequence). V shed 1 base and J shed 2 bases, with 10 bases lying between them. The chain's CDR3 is CASSLVTGLTDTQYF. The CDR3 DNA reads TGTGCCAGCAGCTTAGTTACGGGACTCACAGATACGCAGTATTTT.